This T cell receptor (beta chain) is drawn from a study of blood T cell repertoires in COVID-19. Study summary: The United States, Italy and Spain supplied acute and convalescent COVID-19 samples.

Authors' processing steps: Estimation of nucleated cell counts relied on the amplification of reference gene primers. Measured with immunoSEQ multiplex PCR; TCRdb has only the in-frame clones, and not every one. V, J and clone size derive from that table, while D and trimming were established from the DNA sequence. The data contain 150,000 to 200,000 clones, 86% of them seen just once; the ten biggest clones take up 0.99%. Germline values: CDR1 SGHTS, CDR2 YDEGEE. V lost 1 base, J lost 10 bases, and 11 bases lay in between. The CDR3 runs to 12 residues. Sample: peripheral blood. The chain is built from TRBV5-8 and TRBJ1-1; the D is unclear. The clonotype was recovered from a young man with acute or convalescent COVID-19. The CDR3 sequence is CASSLTRVSAFF. In DNA form, the CDR3 reads TGTGCCAGCAGCTTGACTCGGGTATCAGCTTTCTTT.